Each of the 21 T cell receptor beta chains below was sequenced from the same sample in a study of cytomegalovirus exposure and HLA in healthy donors. Amplification used 60 Vbeta primers and 13 Jbeta primers. This table comes from immunoSEQ multiplex PCR, and its TCRdb copy is limited to in-frame clones, with some not included. The sample comprises some 200,000 clones, less than 85% of which are singletons, and 0.65% rests with the top ten. The sequenced sample consisted of PBMCs. Source of these receptors: a boy aged 10-17 years in good health and CMV-seronegative.

The V and J genes are TRBV5-6 and TRBJ1-1; TRBD1 might be the D (6 bases). The germline gives CDR1 SGHDT, CDR2 YYEEEE. V was trimmed by 3 bases and J by 2 bases, leaving 11 bases between them. There are 14 residues in the CDR3. The DNA of the CDR3 is TGTGCCAGCAGCTACGGGACACTCAACACTGAAGCTTTCTTT. Its translation: CASSYGTLNTEAFF.

The rearrangement links TRBV7-6 to TRBJ1-2; 10 nucleotides agree with TRBD1. Germline V gene sequence: CDR1 SGHVS, CDR2 FNYEAQ. The J segment lost 4 bases and the V segment lost 3 bases, leaving 14 bases of the junction unmatched. This CDR3 is built from 18 residues. The CDR3 loop reads CASSFLPTGTGVGYGYTF. Here the CDR3 DNA reads TGTGCCAGCAGCTTCCTACCAACCGGGACAGGGGTTGGCTATGGCTACACCTTC.

This clone showed up just once. The chain couples TRBV6-5 to TRBJ2-5; 10 nucleotides line up with TRBD1. The J call is uncertain, as TRBJ2-7 better fits the DNA end. Germline assignment: CDR1 MNHEY and CDR2 SVGAGI. The CDR3 runs to 14 residues. The CDR3 DNA follows: TGTGCCAGCAGACGGACAGGGGGTTCTTACGAGCAGTACTTC. This sequence encodes CASRRTGGSYEQYF.

This chain links TRBV5-4 with TRBJ1-5, with 7 bases fitting TRBD1. This CDR3 has 14 residues. V lost 4 bases, J lost 2 bases, and 3 bases stayed unmatched. The germline V gene has CDR1 SGHNT and CDR2 YYREEE (reference sequence). The CDR3 sequence is CASSAQGGNQPQHF. CDR3 nucleotides: TGTGCCAGCAGCGCTCAGGGGGGCAATCAGCCCCAGCATTTT.

The chain carries TRBV30 and TRBJ1-6; D possibly corresponds to TRBD1 (5 bases). The CDR3 extends over 17 amino acids. The germline V gene has CDR1 GTSNPN and CDR2 SVGIG (reference sequence). Trimming stripped 0 bases from V and 7 bases from J, with 19 bases between. The CDR3 DNA follows: TGTGCCTGGAGTGTATATCCGGGGGGGATGACCAATTCACCCCTCCACTTT. This translates into CAWSVYPGGMTNSPLHF. Looking up the rest from reference TRBV30 and TRBJ1-6 gives the full variable domain: SQTIHQWPATLVQPVGSPLSLECTVEGTSNPNLYWYRQAAGRGLQLLFYSVGIGQISSEVPQNLSASRPQDRQFILSSKKLLLSDSGFYLCAWSVYPGGMTNSPLHFGNGTRLTVT.

The chain links TRBV18 to TRBJ1-5, with D perhaps TRBD1 (5 bases). Germline CDR1 is KGHSH and CDR2 is LQKENI. V lost 6 bases and J lost 4, with 16 bases in between. This CDR3 has 15 residues. CDR3 amino acids: CASSPQGGRNQPQHF. CDR3 in DNA: TGTGCCAGCTCCCCTCAGGGTGGAAGAAATCAGCCCCAGCATTTT.

The chain combines TRBV4-1 with TRBJ1-2; D is ambiguous. Trimming removed 3 bases at V and 1 base at J, with 9 bases between. The V gene's germline CDR1 is MGHRA and CDR2 YSYEKL. This CDR3 region has 14 residues. The CDR3 bases are TGCGCCAGCAGCCACAACATGATTAACTATGGCTACACCTTC. Protein product: CASSHNMINYGYTF.

This chain joins TRBV12-5 and TRBJ2-2; 9 bases match TRBD1. Germline V lookup: CDR1 LGHNT, CDR2 FRNRAP. The CDR3 consists of 15 residues. Trimming at V came to 6 bases and at J to 6 bases, leaving 8 bases not matched to a gene. Here the CDR3 DNA reads TGTGCTAGTGGCCCAGGGACAGGGTCTGCCGGGGAGCTGTTTTTT. Its protein product is CASGPGTGSAGELFF.

The J gene is TRBJ2-5, the V gene TRBV4-1; possible D gene TRBD1, 6 bases. CDR3 length: 15 residues. In germline, CDR1 is MGHRA, CDR2 YSYEKL. Trimming shortened V by 2 bases and J by 2 bases, and 12 bases separated the two germline ends. This CDR3 is CASSQNSQGQETQYF. CDR3 nucleotides: TGCGCCAGCAGCCAAAATTCCCAGGGGCAAGAGACCCAGTACTTC.

V is TRBV28 and J is TRBJ1-4; tentative D call: TRBD1 (5 bases). Germline-derived CDR1 and CDR2 are MDHEN and SYDVKM. The CDR3 is made up of 14 amino acids. The V end was cut by 7 bases, the J end by 10 bases, with 19 bases between. The CDR3 region has the DNA TGTGCCAGCACTCGAATGGGGGGGGTGGTAAAACTGTTTTTT. Amino acid sequence: CASTRMGGVVKLFF.

The V call is TRBV15, the J call TRBJ2-3; 8 positions agree with TRBD2. Germline lookup yields CDR1 LNHNV and CDR2 YYDKDF (reference sequence). This CDR3 has 16 amino acids. The V gene end was trimmed by 9 bases and the J gene end by 6 bases; junction bases not matched to a gene: 17. The CDR3 protein is CATTKTSDKRWDTQYF. CDR3 bases: TGTGCCACTACCAAGACTAGCGACAAACGGTGGGATACGCAGTATTTT. Filled out from reference TRBV15 and TRBJ2-3, the complete variable domain reads DAMVIQNPRYQVTQFGKPVTLSCSQTLNHNVMYWYQQKSSQAPKLLFHYYDKDFNNEADTPDNFQSRRPNTSFCFLDIRSPGLGDTAMYLCATTKTSDKRWDTQYFGPGTRLTVL.

This chain uses TRBV6-1 with TRBJ2-7; 7 nucleotides align to TRBD1. V was clipped by 6 bases and J by 3 bases; unmatched bases: 8. The CDR3 consists of 14 residues. Germline-derived CDR1 and CDR2 are MNHNS and SASEGT. The CDR3 region is CASRADRAYYEQYF. Here the CDR3 DNA reads TGTGCCAGCAGGGCAGACAGGGCTTACTACGAGCAGTACTTC.

The gene calls are TRBV6-1 and TRBJ1-5; 11 positions agree with TRBD1. The germline gives CDR1 MNHNS, CDR2 SASEGT. Unmatched junction bases numbered 0, after V lost 0 bases and J lost 2 bases. This CDR3 region has 16 residues. CDR3 DNA sequence: TGTGCCAGCAGTGAAGCGGGACAGGGGGGCAATCAGCCCCAGCATTTT. Its protein is CASSEAGQGGNQPQHF.

The V gene is TRBV7-3, the J gene TRBJ2-1; TRBD2 aligns across 8 bases. Germline V lookup: CDR1 SGHTA, CDR2 FQGTGA. The CDR3 is 15 amino acids. The J segment lost 6 bases and the V segment lost 4 bases, leaving 8 bases of the junction unmatched. The CDR3 coding sequence is TGTGCCAGCAGCTCATCACCGGGACTAGTCAATGAGCAGTTCTTC. Protein sequence: CASSSSPGLVNEQFF.

V is TRBV6-5 and J is TRBJ2-3; the D is unclear. The CDR3 loop spans 15 amino acids. The ends were cut back, 0 bases at V and 2 bases at J, with 9 bases in the middle. Germline CDR1 reads MNHEY; CDR2 reads SVGAGI. The CDR3 sequence is CASSYSLVLTDTQYF. The CDR3 DNA is TGTGCCAGCAGTTACTCTTTAGTTCTCACAGATACGCAGTATTTT.

This clone was observed a few times. The rearrangement uses TRBV5-8 and TRBJ1-1; D possibly corresponds to TRBD1 (5 bases). Trimming took off 1 base at V and 5 bases at J, with 15 bases between the two ends. The CDR3 runs 15 residues. Germline V CDR1 and CDR2: SGHTS, YDEGEE. CDR3 region: CASSLRVRAGTEAFF. DNA of the CDR3: TGTGCCAGCAGCTTGCGGGTCAGGGCGGGGACTGAAGCTTTCTTT.

As to this clone: An end of the junction does not agree with germline; a read error may underlie this. The chain couples TRBV7-9 to TRBJ2-3; 9 bases map to TRBD2. The CDR3 is made up of 16 amino acids. Germline V CDR1 and CDR2: SEHNR, FQNEAQ (reference sequence). For the CDR3, the DNA is TGTTCCAGCAGCTATCTAGCGGGGACTAGCACAGATACGCAGTATTTT. Translated, it gives CSSSYLAGTSTDTQYF.

The CDR3 region has the DNA TGTGCCAGCAGCTTAGAGGGGGCCACCTACGAGCAGTACTTC. The encoded protein is CASSLEGATYEQYF. V gene TRBV11-1 combines with J gene TRBJ2-7; 7 bases are a match to TRBD1. The V segment lost 1 base and the J segment 2 bases; nucleotides outside the gene matches: 2. The CDR3 has 14 amino acids. CDR1 SGHAT and CDR2 FQDESV come from the germline V gene (reference sequence).

The rearrangement joins TRBV9 to TRBJ2-7; D is perhaps TRBD1 (6 bases). Trimming shortened V by 7 bases and J by 6 bases, and 20 bases separated the two germline ends. The CDR3 is 14 residues long. Germline CDR1 is SGDLS and CDR2 is YYNGEE. The CDR3 DNA sequence: TGTGCCAGCCCCCAGCTCCAGGGGATCTGCGAGCAGTACTTC. Amino acid sequence: CASPQLQGICEQYF.

V usage is TRBV7-2 and J usage is TRBJ2-7, with D maybe TRBD2 (7 bases). This CDR3 comprises 14 residues. From germline, CDR1 is SGHTA and CDR2 FQGNSA. Trimming removed 4 bases at V and 2 bases at J, with 12 bases between. CDR3: CASSSRGAAYEQYF. The DNA of the CDR3 is TGTGCCAGCAGCTCACGGGGGGCCGCCTACGAGCAGTACTTC. The full variable domain, completed using reference TRBV7-2 and TRBJ2-7, is GAGVSQSPSNKVTEKGKDVELRCDPISGHTALYWYRQSLGQGLEFLIYFQGNSAPDKSGLPSDRFSAERTGGSVSTLTIQRTQQEDSAVYLCASSSRGAAYEQYFGPGTRLTVT.

The V and J genes are TRBV10-3 and TRBJ2-3; 8 nucleotides agree with TRBD1. With V trimmed by 8 bases and J by 8 bases, 9 bases remained unmatched. Germline CDR1 is ENHRY and CDR2 is SYGVKD. The CDR3 is 13 amino acids. The CDR3 is CAIRRQGPGTQYF. In DNA form, the CDR3 reads TGTGCCATCCGTCGACAGGGGCCAGGTACGCAGTATTTT.